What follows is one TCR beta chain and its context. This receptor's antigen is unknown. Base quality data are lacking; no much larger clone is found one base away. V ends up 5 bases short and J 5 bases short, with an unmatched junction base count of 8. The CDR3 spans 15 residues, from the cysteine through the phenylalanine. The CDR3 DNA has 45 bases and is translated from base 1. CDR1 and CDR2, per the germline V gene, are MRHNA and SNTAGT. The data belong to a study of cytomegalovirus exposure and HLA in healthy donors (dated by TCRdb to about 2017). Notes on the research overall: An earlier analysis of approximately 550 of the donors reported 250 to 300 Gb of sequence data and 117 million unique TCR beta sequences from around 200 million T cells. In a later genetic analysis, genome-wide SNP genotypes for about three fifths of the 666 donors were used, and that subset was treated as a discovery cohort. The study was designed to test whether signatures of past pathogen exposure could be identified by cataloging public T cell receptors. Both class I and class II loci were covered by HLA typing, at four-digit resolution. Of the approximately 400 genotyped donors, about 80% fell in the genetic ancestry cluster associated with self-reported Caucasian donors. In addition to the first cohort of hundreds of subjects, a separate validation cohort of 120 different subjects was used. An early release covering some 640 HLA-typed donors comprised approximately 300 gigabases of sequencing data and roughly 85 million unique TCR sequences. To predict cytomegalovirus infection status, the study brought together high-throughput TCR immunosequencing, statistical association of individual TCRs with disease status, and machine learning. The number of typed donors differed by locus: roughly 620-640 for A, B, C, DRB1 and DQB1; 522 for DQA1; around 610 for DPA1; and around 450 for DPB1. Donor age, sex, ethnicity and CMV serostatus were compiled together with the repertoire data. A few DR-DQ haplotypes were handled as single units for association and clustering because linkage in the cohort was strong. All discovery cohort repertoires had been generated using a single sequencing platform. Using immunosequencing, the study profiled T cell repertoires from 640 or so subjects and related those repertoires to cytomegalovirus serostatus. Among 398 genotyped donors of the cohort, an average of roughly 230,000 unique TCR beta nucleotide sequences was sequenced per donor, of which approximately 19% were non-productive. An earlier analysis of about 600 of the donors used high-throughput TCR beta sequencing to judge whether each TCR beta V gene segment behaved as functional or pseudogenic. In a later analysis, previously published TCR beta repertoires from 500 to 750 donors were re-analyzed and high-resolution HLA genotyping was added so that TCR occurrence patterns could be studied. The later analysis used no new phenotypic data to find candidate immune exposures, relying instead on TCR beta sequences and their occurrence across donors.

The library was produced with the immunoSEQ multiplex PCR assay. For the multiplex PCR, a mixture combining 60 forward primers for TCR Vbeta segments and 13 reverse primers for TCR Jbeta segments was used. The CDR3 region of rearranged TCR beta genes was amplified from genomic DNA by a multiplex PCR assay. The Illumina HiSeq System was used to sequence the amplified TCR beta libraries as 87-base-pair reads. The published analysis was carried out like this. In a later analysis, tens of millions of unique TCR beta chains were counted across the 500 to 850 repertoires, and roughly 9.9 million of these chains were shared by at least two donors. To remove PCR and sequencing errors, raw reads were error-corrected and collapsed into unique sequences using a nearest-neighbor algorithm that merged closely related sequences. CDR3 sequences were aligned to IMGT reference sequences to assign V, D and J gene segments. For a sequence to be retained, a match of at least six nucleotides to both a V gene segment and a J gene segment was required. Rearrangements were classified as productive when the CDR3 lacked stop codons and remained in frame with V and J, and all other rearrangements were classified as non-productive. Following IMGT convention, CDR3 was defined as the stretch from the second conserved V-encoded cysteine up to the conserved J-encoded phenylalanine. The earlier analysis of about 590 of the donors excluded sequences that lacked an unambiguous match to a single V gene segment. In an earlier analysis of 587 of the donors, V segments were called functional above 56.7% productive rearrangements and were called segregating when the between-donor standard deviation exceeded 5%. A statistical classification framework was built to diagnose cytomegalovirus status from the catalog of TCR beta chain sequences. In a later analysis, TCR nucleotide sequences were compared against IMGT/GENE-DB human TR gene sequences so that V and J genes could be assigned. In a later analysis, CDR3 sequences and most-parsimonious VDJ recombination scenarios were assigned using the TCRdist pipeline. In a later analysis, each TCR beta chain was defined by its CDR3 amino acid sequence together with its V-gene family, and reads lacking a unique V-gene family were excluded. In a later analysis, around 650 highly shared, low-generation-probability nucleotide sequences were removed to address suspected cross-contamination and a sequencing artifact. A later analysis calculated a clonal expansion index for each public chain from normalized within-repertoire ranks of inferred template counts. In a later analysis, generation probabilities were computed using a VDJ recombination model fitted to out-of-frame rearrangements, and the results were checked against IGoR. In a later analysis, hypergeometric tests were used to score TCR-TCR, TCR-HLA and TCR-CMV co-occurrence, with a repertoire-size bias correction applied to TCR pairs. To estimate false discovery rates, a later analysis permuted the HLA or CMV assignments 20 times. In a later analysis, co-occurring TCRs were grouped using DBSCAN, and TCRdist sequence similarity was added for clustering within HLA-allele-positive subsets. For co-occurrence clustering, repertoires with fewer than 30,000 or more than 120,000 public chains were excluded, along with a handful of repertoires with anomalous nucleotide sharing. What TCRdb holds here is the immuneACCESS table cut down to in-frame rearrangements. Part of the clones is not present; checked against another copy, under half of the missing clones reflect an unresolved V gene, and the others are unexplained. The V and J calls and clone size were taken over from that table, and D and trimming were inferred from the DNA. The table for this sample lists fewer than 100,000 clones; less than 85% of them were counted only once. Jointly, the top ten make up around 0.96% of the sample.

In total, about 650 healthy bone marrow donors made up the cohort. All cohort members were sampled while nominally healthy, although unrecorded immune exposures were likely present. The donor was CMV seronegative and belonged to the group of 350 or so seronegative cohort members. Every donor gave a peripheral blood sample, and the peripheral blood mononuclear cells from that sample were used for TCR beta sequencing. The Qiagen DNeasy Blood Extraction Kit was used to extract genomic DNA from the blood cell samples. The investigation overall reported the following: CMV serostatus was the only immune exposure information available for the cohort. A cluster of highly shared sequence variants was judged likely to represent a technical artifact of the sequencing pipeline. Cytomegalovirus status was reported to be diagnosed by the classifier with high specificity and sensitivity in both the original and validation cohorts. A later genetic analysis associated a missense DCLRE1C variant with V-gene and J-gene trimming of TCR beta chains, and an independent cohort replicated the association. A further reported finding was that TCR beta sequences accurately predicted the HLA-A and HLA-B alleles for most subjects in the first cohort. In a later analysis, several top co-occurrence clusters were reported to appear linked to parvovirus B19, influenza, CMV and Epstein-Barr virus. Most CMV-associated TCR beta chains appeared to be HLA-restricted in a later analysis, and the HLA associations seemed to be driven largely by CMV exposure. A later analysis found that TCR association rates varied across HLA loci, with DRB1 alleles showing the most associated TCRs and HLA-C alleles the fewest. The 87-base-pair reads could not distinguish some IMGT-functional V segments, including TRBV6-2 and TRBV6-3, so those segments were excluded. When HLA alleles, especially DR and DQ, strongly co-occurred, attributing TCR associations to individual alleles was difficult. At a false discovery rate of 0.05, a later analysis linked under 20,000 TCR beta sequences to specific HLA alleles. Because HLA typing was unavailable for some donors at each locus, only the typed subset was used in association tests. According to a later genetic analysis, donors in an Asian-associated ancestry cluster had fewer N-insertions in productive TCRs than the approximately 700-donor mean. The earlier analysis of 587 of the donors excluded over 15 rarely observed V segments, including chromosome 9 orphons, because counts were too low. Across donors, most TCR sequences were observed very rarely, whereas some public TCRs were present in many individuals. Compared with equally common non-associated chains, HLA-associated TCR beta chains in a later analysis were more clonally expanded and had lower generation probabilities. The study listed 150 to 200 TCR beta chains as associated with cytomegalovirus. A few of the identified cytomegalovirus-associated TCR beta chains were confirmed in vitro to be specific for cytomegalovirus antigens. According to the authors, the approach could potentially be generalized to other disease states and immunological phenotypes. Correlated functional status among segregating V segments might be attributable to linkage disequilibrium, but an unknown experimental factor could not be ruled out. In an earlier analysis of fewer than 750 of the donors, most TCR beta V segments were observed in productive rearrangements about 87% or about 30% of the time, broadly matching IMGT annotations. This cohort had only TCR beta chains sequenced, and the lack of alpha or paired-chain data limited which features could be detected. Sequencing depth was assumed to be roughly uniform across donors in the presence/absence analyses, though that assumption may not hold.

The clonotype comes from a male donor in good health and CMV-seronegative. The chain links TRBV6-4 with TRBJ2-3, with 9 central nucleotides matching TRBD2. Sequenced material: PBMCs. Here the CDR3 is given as CASSHHSGSGDTQYF. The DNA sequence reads TGTGCCAGCAGTCACCATAGCGGGAGTGGAGATACGCAGTATTTT.